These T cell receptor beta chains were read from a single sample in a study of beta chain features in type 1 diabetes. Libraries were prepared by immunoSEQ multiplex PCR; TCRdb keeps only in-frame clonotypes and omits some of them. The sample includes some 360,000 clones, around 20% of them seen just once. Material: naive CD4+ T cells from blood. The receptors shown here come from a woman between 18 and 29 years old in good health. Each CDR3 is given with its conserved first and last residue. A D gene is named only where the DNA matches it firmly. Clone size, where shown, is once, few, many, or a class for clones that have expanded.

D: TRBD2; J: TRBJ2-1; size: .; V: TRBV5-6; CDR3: CASRLVGGGGLNEQFF; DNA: TGTGCCAGCAGACTGGTGGGGGGCGGGGGGCTCAATGAGCAGTTCTTC
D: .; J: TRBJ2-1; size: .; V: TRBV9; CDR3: CASSVGPDYNEQFF; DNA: TGTGCCAGCAGCGTAGGCCCAGACTACAATGAGCAGTTCTTC
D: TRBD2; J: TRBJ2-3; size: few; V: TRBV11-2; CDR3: CASRPLREAGTDTQYF; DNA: TGTGCCAGCAGACCTCTGCGGGAGGCGGGCACAGATACGCAGTATTTT
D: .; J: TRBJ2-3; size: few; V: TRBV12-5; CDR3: CASGLQGSTDTQYF; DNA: TGTGCTAGTGGCCTCCAGGGTAGCACAGATACGCAGTATTTT
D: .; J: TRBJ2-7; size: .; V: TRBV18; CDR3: CASSSGGGDEQYF; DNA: TGTGCCAGCTCATCGGGGGGCGGCGACGAGCAGTACTTC
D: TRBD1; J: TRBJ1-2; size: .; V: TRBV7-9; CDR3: CASSPDRALGYTF; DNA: TGTGCCAGCAGCCCCGACAGGGCATTAGGCTACACCTTC
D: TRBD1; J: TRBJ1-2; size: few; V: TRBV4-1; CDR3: CASSRGTGPLGGYTF; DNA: TGCGCCAGCAGCCGAGGGACAGGGCCCTTGGGAGGCTACACCTTC
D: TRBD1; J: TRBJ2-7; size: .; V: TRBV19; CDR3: CASSTGTGGSSYEQYF; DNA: TGTGCCAGTAGTACAGGGACAGGCGGAAGCTCCTACGAGCAGTACTTC
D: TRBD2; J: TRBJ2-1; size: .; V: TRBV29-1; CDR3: CSVSKAGGPNEQFF; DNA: TGCAGCGTCTCTAAGGCGGGAGGGCCGAATGAGCAGTTCTTC
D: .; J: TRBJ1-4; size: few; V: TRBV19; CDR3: CASSIATGTNEKLFF; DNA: TGTGCCAGTAGTATAGCTACCGGAACTAATGAAAAACTGTTTTTT
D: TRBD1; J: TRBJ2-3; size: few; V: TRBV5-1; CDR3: CASSIMTGESDTQYF; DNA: TGCGCCAGCAGCATAATGACAGGGGAATCAGATACGCAGTATTTT
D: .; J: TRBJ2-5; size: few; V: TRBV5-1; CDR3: CASSLLGRAPQETQYF; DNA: TGCGCCAGCAGCTTACTAGGACGGGCGCCCCAAGAGACCCAGTACTTC
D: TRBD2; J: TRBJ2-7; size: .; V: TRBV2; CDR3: CASSGGRLYEQYF; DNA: TGTGCCAGCAGTGGCGGGAGGCTTTACGAGCAGTACTTC
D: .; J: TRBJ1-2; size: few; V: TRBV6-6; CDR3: CASSPLGGKRYTF; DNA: TGTGCCAGCTCCCCCCTGGGGGGGAAACGCTACACCTTC
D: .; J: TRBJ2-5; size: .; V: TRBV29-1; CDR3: CSVGSTGEVETQYF; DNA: TGCAGCGTTGGGTCAACAGGGGAGGTGGAGACCCAGTACTTC
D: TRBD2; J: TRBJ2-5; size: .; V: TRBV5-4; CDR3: CASSRSGGAGETQYF; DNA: TGTGCCAGCAGCCGATCCGGGGGGGCCGGAGAGACCCAGTACTTC
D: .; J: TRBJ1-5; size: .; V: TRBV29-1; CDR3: CSGDQGSNQPQHF; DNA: TGCAGCGGGGACCAGGGGAGCAATCAGCCCCAGCATTTT
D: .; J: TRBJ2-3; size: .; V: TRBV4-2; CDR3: CASSSRDTSIDRTDTQYF; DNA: TGTGCCAGCAGCTCCCGGGACACCTCAATTGACCGCACAGATACGCAGTATTTT
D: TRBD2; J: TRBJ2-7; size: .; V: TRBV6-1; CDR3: CASSEGTSVNEQYF; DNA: TGTGCCAGCTCGGAGGGGACTAGCGTCAACGAGCAGTACTTC
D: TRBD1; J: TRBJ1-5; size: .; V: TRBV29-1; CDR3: CSAGTGDQPQHF; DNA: TGCAGCGCCGGGACAGGTGATCAGCCCCAGCATTTT
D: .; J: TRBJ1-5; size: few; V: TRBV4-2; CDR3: CASSQELHQPQHF; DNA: TGTGCCAGCAGCCAAGAGCTACATCAGCCCCAGCATTTT
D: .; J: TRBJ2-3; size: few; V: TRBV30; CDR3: CAWRNGGPADTQYF; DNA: TGTGCCTGGAGGAATGGCGGGCCCGCGGATACGCAGTATTTT
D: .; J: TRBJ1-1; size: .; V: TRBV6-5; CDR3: CASSYSGRRPNTEAFF; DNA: TGTGCCAGCAGTTACTCGGGGCGCAGACCGAACACTGAAGCTTTCTTT
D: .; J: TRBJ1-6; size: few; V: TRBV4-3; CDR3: CASSQDTRDTPLHF; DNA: TGCGCCAGCAGCCAAGATACGAGGGATACACCCCTCCACTTT
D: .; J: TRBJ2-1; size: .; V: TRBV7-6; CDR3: CASFNLGGEQFF; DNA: TGTGCCAGCTTCAACCTAGGTGGTGAGCAGTTCTTC
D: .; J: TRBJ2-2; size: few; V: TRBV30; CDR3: CAWSVSSGELFF; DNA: TGTGCCTGGAGTGTTTCCAGCGGGGAGCTGTTTTTT
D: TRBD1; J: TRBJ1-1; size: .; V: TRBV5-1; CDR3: CASSSSGTGDTEAFF; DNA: TGCGCCAGCAGCTCGTCCGGGACAGGGGACACTGAAGCTTTCTTT
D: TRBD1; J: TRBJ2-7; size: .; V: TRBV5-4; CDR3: CASSSRTGGSYEQYF; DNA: TGTGCCAGCAGCTCCCGGACAGGGGGGTCCTACGAGCAGTACTTC
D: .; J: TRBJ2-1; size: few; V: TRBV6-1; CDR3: CASSQVYNEQFF; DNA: TGTGCCAGCAGCCAGGTTTACAATGAGCAGTTCTTC